The 28 T cell receptor beta chains presented below share a single source sample, sequenced in a study of blood T cell repertoires in COVID-19. Libraries were prepared by immunoSEQ multiplex PCR; TCRdb keeps only in-frame clonotypes and omits some of them. The table has 120,000 to 150,000 clones, roughly 80% seen once; the top ten hold about 15%. Sequenced sample: peripheral blood. The receptors were sampled from a man aged 50 to 59 with acute or convalescent COVID-19.

The chain combines TRBV5-1 with TRBJ1-1; D possibly corresponds to TRBD1 (5 bases). The V gene's germline CDR1 is SGHRS and CDR2 YFSETQ. The CDR3 runs 14 residues. Between the trimmed V and J ends, which lost 6 bases and 0 bases, there was a span of 12 bases. The CDR3 DNA reads TGCGCCAGCAACTCCCCGGGGGTGAACACTGAAGCTTTCTTT. As protein: CASNSPGVNTEAFF.

This chain joins TRBV28 and TRBJ1-1, with 10 bases matching TRBD1. V lost 3 bases and J lost 1; bases outside the gene matches: 8. This CDR3 is built from 17 residues. The germline V gene has CDR1 MDHEN and CDR2 SYDVKM. As DNA, the CDR3 is TGTGCCAGCAGTTTGTCGGGACAGGGGCGGAGGAACACTGAAGCTTTCTTT. It is translated as CASSLSGQGRRNTEAFF.

The genes are TRBV11-2 and TRBJ1-1; D is unclear. CDR1 SGHAT and CDR2 FQNNGV come from the germline V gene. This CDR3 comprises 13 residues. V gave up 2 bases and J gave up 10 bases, with 14 bases separating them. CDR3 sequence reads: CASSLLRLSAAFF. The CDR3 DNA reads TGTGCCAGCAGCTTATTGCGGTTATCAGCAGCTTTCTTT.

The sample holds one count of this clone. The chain links TRBV2 to TRBJ1-4, with no clear D. The CDR3 loop spans 14 amino acids. Germline CDR1 is SNHLY and CDR2 is FYNNEI. V lost 6 bases and J lost 0, with 8 bases in between. In nucleotides, the CDR3 is TGTGCCAGCAGGAGGGATACAACTAATGAAAAACTGTTTTTT. Protein: CASRRDTTNEKLFF.

The chain employs TRBV7-6 and TRBJ2-5, with D possibly being TRBD1 (5 bases). Trimming stripped 4 bases from V and 5 bases from J, with 11 bases between. CDR1 and CDR2 (germline): SGHVS, FNYEAQ. The CDR3 totals 13 residues. DNA for the CDR3: TGTGCCAGCAGCTCCAGGAACAGGGAGACCCAGTACTTC. This gives the protein CASSSRNRETQYF.

The chain employs TRBV7-6 and TRBJ1-1, with unresolved D. CDR3 length: 13 amino acids. V gave up 2 bases and J gave up 3 bases, with 7 bases separating them. The germline CDR1 and CDR2 sequences are SGHVS and FNYEAQ. The CDR3 nucleotides are TGTGCCAGCAGCTTAATTCGGGACACTGAAGCTTTCTTT. It translates to CASSLIRDTEAFF.

V usage is TRBV5-1 and J usage is TRBJ2-7; possible D gene TRBD2, 7 bases. This CDR3 is 15 amino acids long. In germline, CDR1 is SGHRS, CDR2 YFSETQ. Trimming removed 0 bases at V and 3 bases at J, with 13 bases between. CDR3 DNA sequence: TGCGCCAGCAGCTTGGCCTCGGGGGGCAACTACGAGCAGTACGTC. Amino acids: CASSLASGGNYEQYV.

The V and J genes are TRBV19 and TRBJ1-6, with D possibly being TRBD1 (5 bases). The CDR3 has 13 residues. Germline V CDR1 and CDR2: LNHDA, SQIVND (reference sequence). The V end was cut by 6 bases, the J end by 7 bases, with 10 bases between. The CDR3 region has the DNA TGTGCCAGTAGGGGGGAGGGGAATTCACCCCTCCACTTT. Protein: CASRGEGNSPLHF. Based on the CDR3 plus reference TRBV19 and TRBJ1-6, the full variable domain is DGGITQSPKYLFRKEGQNVTLSCEQNLNHDAMYWYRQDPGQGLRLIYYSQIVNDFQKGDIAEGYSVSREKKESFPLTVTSAQKNPTAFYLCASRGEGNSPLHFGNGTRLTVT.

The V and J genes are TRBV7-9 and TRBJ1-2, with D possibly matching TRBD1 (5 bases). V gave up 5 bases and J gave up 6 bases, with 19 bases separating them. Germline V lookup: CDR1 SEHNR, CDR2 FQNEAQ (reference sequence). The CDR3 runs to 15 residues. The chain's CDR3 is CASSRGTPGMNGYTF. For the CDR3, the DNA is TGTGCCAGCAGCCGAGGTACTCCAGGGATGAATGGCTACACCTTC.

J is TRBJ2-5 and V is TRBV4-2, with TRBD1 matching over 11 bases. Losses at the gene ends were 4 bases for V and 4 bases for J; bases not matched to a gene: 2. The V gene's germline CDR1 is LGHNA and CDR2 YNFKEQ. The CDR3 covers 14 residues. The CDR3 reads CASSLGTGGETQYF. In DNA form, the CDR3 reads TGTGCCAGCAGCCTCGGGACAGGGGGAGAGACCCAGTACTTC.

The J gene is TRBJ1-1, the V gene TRBV5-5, with a weak D call TRBD1 (6 bases). CDR3 length: 14 amino acids. V lost 2 bases, J lost 3 bases, and 11 bases lay in between. Germline V gene lookup returns CDR1 SGHKS and CDR2 YYEKEE (reference sequence). This chain's CDR3 is CASSLTGLDTEAFF. The CDR3 bases are TGTGCCAGCAGCTTAACAGGGTTGGACACTGAAGCTTTCTTT.

The chain uses TRBV11-2 and TRBJ2-3; tentatively, D is TRBD2 (7 bases). Germline CDR1 reads SGHAT; CDR2 reads FQNNGV. With 2 bases removed from V and 4 bases from J, the gap between germline ends came to 10 bases. The CDR3 consists of 14 residues. The CDR3, as DNA: TGTGCCAGCAGCTTAAGGGGGGGTGCAGATACGCAGTATTTT. The encoded protein is CASSLRGGADTQYF.

The rearrangement uses TRBV5-1 and TRBJ1-1, with unresolved D. CDR3 length: 14 amino acids. Germline lookup yields CDR1 SGHRS and CDR2 YFSETQ. V lost 2 bases, J lost 2 bases, and 10 bases lay in between. The CDR3 protein is CASSFDGINTEAFF. Here the CDR3 DNA reads TGCGCCAGCAGCTTTGACGGGATTAACACTGAAGCTTTCTTT.

The chain links TRBV15 to TRBJ1-2; D not certain. The germline V and J ends were trimmed by 9 bases and 2 bases, with 10 bases remaining between them. CDR1 and CDR2 (germline): LNHNV, YYDKDF (reference sequence). The CDR3 runs 12 residues. CDR3 sequence: CATRTGNYGYTF. DNA of the CDR3: TGTGCCACTAGAACCGGGAACTATGGCTACACCTTC.

The chain combines TRBV25-1 with TRBJ1-2; D is ambiguous. CDR1 and CDR2 (germline): MGHDK, SYGVNS. V lost 6 bases and J 0 bases, leaving 8 bases between the germline ends. There are 13 residues in the CDR3. CDR3 coding DNA: TGTGCCAGCAGCGAGCTGACTAACTATGGCTACACCTTC. It translates to CASSELTNYGYTF.

V gene TRBV5-1 combines with J gene TRBJ1-1; possible D gene TRBD1, 5 bases. CDR1 is SGHRS and CDR2 is YFSETQ in the germline V gene. V lost 0 bases and J 5 bases, leaving 14 bases between the germline ends. The CDR3 has 15 residues. In DNA form, the CDR3 reads TGCGCCAGCAGCTTGGAAGGGGTAGAGTTGACTGAAGCTTTCTTT. This sequence encodes CASSLEGVELTEAFF.

This chain joins TRBV29-1 and TRBJ1-5, with D unclear. Trimming took 3 bases from V and 3 from J, leaving 9 bases between them. The CDR3 totals 13 residues. The germline V gene encodes CDR1 SQVTM and CDR2 ANQGSEA. The CDR3 here is CSVDLGPNQPQHF. The CDR3 coding sequence is TGCAGCGTTGACCTGGGCCCCAATCAGCCCCAGCATTTT.

This sequence joins TRBV20-1 and TRBJ2-1; D not certain. The V end was cut by 3 bases, the J end by 8 bases, with 14 bases between. This CDR3 has 13 residues. Germline V gene data show CDR1 as DFQATT and CDR2 as SNEGSKA (reference sequence). CDR3 protein: CSASPGPSDEQFF. For the CDR3, the DNA is TGCAGTGCTAGTCCCGGCCCAAGCGATGAGCAGTTCTTC.

The chain employs TRBV24-1 and TRBJ2-1; D perhaps matches TRBD1 (5 bases). The V end lost 5 bases, the J end lost 6 bases, and 10 bases lay between the germline ends. CDR1 and CDR2 (germline): KGHDR, SFDVKD. This CDR3 region has 13 residues. CDR3 nucleotide sequence: TGTGCCACCAGTGCCGATCAGGGCAATGAGCAGTTCTTC. Translating it yields CATSADQGNEQFF.

This clone was observed a few times. This chain links TRBV30 with TRBJ1-5, with D hard to call. This CDR3 is built from 13 residues. The ends were cut back, 0 bases at V and 5 bases at J, with 8 bases in the middle. CDR1 is GTSNPN and CDR2 is SVGIG in the germline V gene (reference sequence). The CDR3 DNA reads as TGTGCCTGGAGTGTGGGAGTGGATCAGCCCCAGCATTTT. Residues: CAWSVGVDQPQHF.

Notes on this clone: A junction end diverges from the germline sequence, so it may reflect a read error. The chain employs TRBV3-1 (or the pseudogene TRBV3-2) and TRBJ1-1; 8 bases align to TRBD1. This CDR3 contains 16 residues. Germline-derived CDR1 and CDR2 are LGHDT and YNNKEL (reference sequence). CDR3 amino acids: CASSPNPTGVKTEAFF. The CDR3 nucleotides are TGTGCCAGCAGCCCTAACCCGACAGGGGTGAAAACTGAAGCTTTCTTT.

The rearrangement uses TRBV10-2 and TRBJ2-5, with TRBD2 matching over 7 bases. CDR3 size: 14 residues. The V gene's germline CDR1 is WSHSY and CDR2 SAAADI. The trim removed 0 bases at V and 5 bases at J, leaving 3 bases unmatched. In nucleotides, the CDR3 is TGCGCCAGCAGTGAGTCGACTAGCTGGGAGACCCAGTACTTC. Amino acids: CASSESTSWETQYF.

The CDR3 reads CASGQGAGNYGYTF. CDR3 in DNA: TGTGCCAGCGGCCAGGGGGCTGGTAACTATGGCTACACCTTC. This sequence joins TRBV27 and TRBJ1-2, with 8 bases aligning to TRBD1. V shed 8 bases, J shed 1 base, and the junction held 6 bases outside the gene matches. The CDR3 length is 14 residues. From germline, CDR1 is MNHEY and CDR2 SMNVEV (reference sequence).

CDR3 amino acids: CASSLMTGVDSPLHF. CDR3 DNA sequence: TGCGCCAGCAGCTTAATGACAGGGGTGGATTCACCCCTCCACTTT. The chain has TRBV5-1 and TRBJ1-6; the match to TRBD1 covers 8 bases. This CDR3 has 15 residues. Germline CDR1 is SGHRS and CDR2 is YFSETQ. V lost 2 bases, J lost 8 bases, and 6 bases stayed unmatched.

The V and J genes are TRBV20-1 and TRBJ1-1; no clear D gene. The CDR3 loop spans 10 amino acids. Germline V CDR1 and CDR2: DFQATT, SNEGSKA (reference sequence). Trimming stripped 4 bases from V and 7 bases from J, with 7 bases between. DNA of the CDR3: TGCAGTGCTACCCGAGATGAAGCTTTCTTT. Translation: CSATRDEAFF.

The gene calls are TRBV2 and TRBJ2-2; D is possibly TRBD2 (6 bases). V lost 8 bases to trimming and J lost 5 bases, with 15 bases between them. This CDR3 has 14 residues. Per germline, CDR1 SNHLY and CDR2 FYNNEI. The CDR3 nucleotides read TGTGCCAGCGGCGGAGGGGCGCTTACCGGGGAGCTGTTTTTT. It codes for CASGGGALTGELFF.

The J gene is TRBJ2-1, the V gene TRBV30; maybe TRBD2 (6 bases). V lost 5 bases to trimming and J lost 1 base, with 12 bases between them. Germline V gene lookup returns CDR1 GTSNPN and CDR2 SVGIG (reference sequence). The CDR3 has 14 amino acids. The CDR3 loop is CAWGGLLSYNEQFF. In nucleotides, the CDR3 is TGTGCCTGGGGGGGACTCCTTTCCTACAATGAGCAGTTCTTC.

The chain has TRBV6-1 and TRBJ2-7; D not resolved. The CDR3 sequence is 12 residues long. The V gene's germline CDR1 is MNHNS and CDR2 SASEGT. CDR3 DNA sequence: TGTGCCAGCAGTGAACTCGAGCTCCCCCCCCACGTC. This encodes CASSELELPPHV.